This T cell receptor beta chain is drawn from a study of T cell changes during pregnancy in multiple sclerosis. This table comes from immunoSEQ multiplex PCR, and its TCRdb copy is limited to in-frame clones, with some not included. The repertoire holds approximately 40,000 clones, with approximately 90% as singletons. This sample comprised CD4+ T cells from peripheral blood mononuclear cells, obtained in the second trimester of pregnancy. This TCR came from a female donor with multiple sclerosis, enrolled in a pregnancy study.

CDR3 loop: CASSPRGSGRAVPYNEQFF. The CDR3 DNA reads as TGCGCCAGCAGCCCCCGAGGAAGCGGGAGGGCCGTGCCCTACAATGAGCAGTTCTTC. This sequence joins TRBV5-1 and TRBJ2-1, with TRBD2 identical over 10 bases. Trimming removed 4 bases from V and 2 bases from J; junction bases left unmatched: 15. The germline CDR1 and CDR2 sequences are SGHRS and YFSETQ. CDR3 length equals 19 residues.